These T cell receptor beta chains were read from a single sample in a study of T cell changes during pregnancy in multiple sclerosis. Here immunoSEQ multiplex PCR was the method, and the copy in TCRdb shows in-frame clones only, minus some. In the table there are about 40,000 clones, 80% to 95% of which are singletons. Sequenced material: CD4+ T cells from peripheral blood mononuclear cells, taken in the third trimester of pregnancy. The receptor source for this set is a female donor with multiple sclerosis, enrolled in a pregnancy study. The CDR3 runs from the conserved cysteine through the conserved F or W. A D gene is named only where the DNA matches it firmly. Size values are once, few and many counts, or a class for expanded clones, and some rows have none.

j_gene: TRBJ2-5
v_gene: TRBV30
d_gene: TRBD1
abundance: NA
CDR3nt: TGTGCCTGGAATCCGGACAGGATCCAAGAGACCCAGTACTTC
CDR3aa: CAWNPDRIQETQYF

j_gene: TRBJ2-2
v_gene: TRBV10-3
d_gene: TRBD1
abundance: NA
CDR3nt: TGTGCCATCAGGTCGTCAGGGGGCGGAGGCACCGGGGAGCTGTTTTTT
CDR3aa: CAIRSSGGGGTGELFF

j_gene: TRBJ2-7
v_gene: TRBV18
d_gene: NA
abundance: NA
CDR3nt: TGTGCCAGCTCAACGACGCCGGGCAGGGGCGGCTACGAGCAGTACTTC
CDR3aa: CASSTTPGRGGYEQYF

j_gene: TRBJ1-3
v_gene: TRBV7-9
d_gene: NA
abundance: NA
CDR3nt: TGTGCCAGCAGCTTAGGCGGGCCGATCTCCTCTGGAAACACCATATATTTT
CDR3aa: CASSLGGPISSGNTIYF

j_gene: TRBJ2-1
v_gene: TRBV7-9
d_gene: TRBD1
abundance: NA
CDR3nt: TGTGCCAGCAGCGCCGGAGGGACAGGGCGGTGGGAGCAGTTCTTC
CDR3aa: CASSAGGTGRWEQFF

j_gene: TRBJ1-1
v_gene: TRBV19
d_gene: NA
abundance: medium-sized
CDR3nt: TGTGCCAGTACAGCACGGACAATAAGCACTGAAGCTTTCTTT
CDR3aa: CASTARTISTEAFF

j_gene: TRBJ1-1
v_gene: TRBV18
d_gene: NA
abundance: NA
CDR3nt: TGTGCCAGCTCACAAACAGCGAACACTGAAGCTTTCTTT
CDR3aa: CASSQTANTEAFF

j_gene: TRBJ1-2
v_gene: TRBV10-3
d_gene: NA
abundance: NA
CDR3nt: TGTGCCATCAGTGAGCCGTCCCTGACTACTAACTATGGCTACACCTTC
CDR3aa: CAISEPSLTTNYGYTF

j_gene: TRBJ2-4
v_gene: TRBV28
d_gene: NA
abundance: NA
CDR3nt: TGTGCCAGCAGGCAGGACAGCCACCTGCGTGGCAAAAACATTCAGTACTTC
CDR3aa: CASRQDSHLRGKNIQYF

j_gene: TRBJ2-5
v_gene: TRBV7-2
d_gene: NA
abundance: NA
CDR3nt: TGTGCCAGCAGCCTAGGGACTTCGGAGACCCAGTACTTC
CDR3aa: CASSLGTSETQYF

j_gene: TRBJ2-2
v_gene: TRBV5-1
d_gene: TRBD2
abundance: NA
CDR3nt: TGCGCCAGCAGCGCGGCGCTCACTAGCGGGGTGACCGGGGAGCTGTTTTTT
CDR3aa: CASSAALTSGVTGELFF

j_gene: TRBJ2-2
v_gene: TRBV19
d_gene: TRBD1
abundance: once
CDR3nt: TGTGCCAGTAGTATTGGGACAGGGATAACCGGGGAGCTGTTTTTT
CDR3aa: CASSIGTGITGELFF

j_gene: TRBJ2-3
v_gene: TRBV18
d_gene: TRBD1
abundance: NA
CDR3nt: TGTGCCAGCTCAGCGGGACAGGGTTACACAGATACGCAGTATTTT
CDR3aa: CASSAGQGYTDTQYF

j_gene: TRBJ2-7
v_gene: TRBV28
d_gene: NA
abundance: NA
CDR3nt: TGTGCCACCACAGGGACTACCTACGAGCAGTACTTC
CDR3aa: CATTGTTYEQYF

j_gene: TRBJ2-1
v_gene: TRBV20-1
d_gene: NA
abundance: once
CDR3nt: TGCAGTGCTAGCACTAGTACTGAGCAGTTCTTC
CDR3aa: CSASTSTEQFF

j_gene: TRBJ1-1
v_gene: TRBV14
d_gene: TRBD1
abundance: NA
CDR3nt: TGTGCCAGCAGCCAACGCACAACGACAGGGCTAAGTACCAGAACTGAAGCTTTCTTT
CDR3aa: CASSQRTTTGLSTRTEAFF

j_gene: TRBJ1-2
v_gene: TRBV28
d_gene: TRBD1
abundance: NA
CDR3nt: TGTGCCAGCAGAACAGGGGGCGACTATGGCTACACCTTC
CDR3aa: CASRTGGDYGYTF

j_gene: TRBJ1-5
v_gene: TRBV14
d_gene: NA
abundance: NA
CDR3nt: TGTGCCAGCAGCCAAGATATGTCTTCTCGCAATCAGCCCCAGCATTTT
CDR3aa: CASSQDMSSRNQPQHF

j_gene: TRBJ1-2
v_gene: TRBV7-9
d_gene: NA
abundance: NA
CDR3nt: TGTGCCAGCAGCTTCCGGCAGGAACCTAACTATGGCTACACCTTC
CDR3aa: CASSFRQEPNYGYTF

j_gene: TRBJ2-2
v_gene: TRBV18
d_gene: NA
abundance: NA
CDR3nt: TGTGCCAGCTCACCACCGGGGGGAGTCAGCGGGGAGCTGTTTTTT
CDR3aa: CASSPPGGVSGELFF

j_gene: TRBJ2-1
v_gene: TRBV2
d_gene: TRBD2
abundance: NA
CDR3nt: TGTGCCAGCAGTAGGCCCCTGGACGCGGTTACTAGCGGGAGGGCCCTCCCAAATGAGCAGTTCTTC
CDR3aa: CASSRPLDAVTSGRALPNEQFF

j_gene: TRBJ2-1
v_gene: TRBV19
d_gene: NA
abundance: NA
CDR3nt: TGTGCCAGTAGTATAGGCGCAGCGGGCGATGAGCAGTTCTTC
CDR3aa: CASSIGAAGDEQFF

j_gene: TRBJ2-5
v_gene: TRBV5-1
d_gene: NA
abundance: NA
CDR3nt: TGCGCCAGCAGCTGGGCTGCCAGGGGGGAAGGTGTAGAGACCCAGTACTTC
CDR3aa: CASSWAARGEGVETQYF

j_gene: TRBJ2-7
v_gene: TRBV4-2
d_gene: TRBD2
abundance: NA
CDR3nt: TGTGCCAGCAGCCAGATCCAAGCGGGAGGTAACTCCTACGAGCAGTACTTC
CDR3aa: CASSQIQAGGNSYEQYF

j_gene: TRBJ2-7
v_gene: TRBV19
d_gene: NA
abundance: NA
CDR3nt: TGTGCCACCCAGTGGGCAATTAGCTCCTACGAGCAGTACTTC
CDR3aa: CATQWAISSYEQYF

j_gene: TRBJ2-7
v_gene: TRBV7-2
d_gene: NA
abundance: NA
CDR3nt: TGTGCCAGCAGCAACACCCCCTCCTACGAGCAGTACTTC
CDR3aa: CASSNTPSYEQYF

j_gene: TRBJ2-7
v_gene: TRBV4-1
d_gene: TRBD1
abundance: NA
CDR3nt: TGCGCCAGCAGCCAAGCCTTAGGACAGGCCTACGAGCAGTACTTC
CDR3aa: CASSQALGQAYEQYF

j_gene: TRBJ2-3
v_gene: TRBV7-2
d_gene: TRBD1
abundance: NA
CDR3nt: TGTGCCAGCAGCCTTACCAGACAGGGAGGCACAGATACGCAGTATTTT
CDR3aa: CASSLTRQGGTDTQYF

j_gene: TRBJ2-7
v_gene: TRBV2
d_gene: TRBD2
abundance: NA
CDR3nt: TGTGCCAGCAGTCCAACGCTAGCGGGTAGCTACGAGCAGTACTTC
CDR3aa: CASSPTLAGSYEQYF

j_gene: TRBJ2-4
v_gene: TRBV27
d_gene: NA
abundance: NA
CDR3nt: TGTGCCAGCAGTTTAATTCTTCGCCCAGTGGTGGTTATAGCCAAAAACATTCAGTACTTC
CDR3aa: CASSLILRPVVVIAKNIQYF

j_gene: TRBJ2-1
v_gene: TRBV9
d_gene: TRBD2
abundance: NA
CDR3nt: TGTGCCAGCAGCGCGACTAGCGGGTCCTACAATGAGCAGTTCTTC
CDR3aa: CASSATSGSYNEQFF

j_gene: TRBJ2-7
v_gene: TRBV7-9
d_gene: TRBD1
abundance: NA
CDR3nt: TGTGCCAGCAGCTTAGGTGGGACAGCCTCCTACGAGCAGTACTTC
CDR3aa: CASSLGGTASYEQYF

j_gene: TRBJ2-7
v_gene: TRBV28
d_gene: NA
abundance: once
CDR3nt: TGTGCCAGCAGTACCTTTTGGGAGAGCTCCTACGAGCAGTACTTC
CDR3aa: CASSTFWESSYEQYF

j_gene: TRBJ2-6
v_gene: TRBV4-3
d_gene: NA
abundance: NA
CDR3nt: TGCGCCAGCAGCCAAGAGGCACGGAGCTCTGGGGCCAACGTCCTGACTTTC
CDR3aa: CASSQEARSSGANVLTF

j_gene: TRBJ2-7
v_gene: TRBV4-1
d_gene: TRBD2
abundance: NA
CDR3nt: TGCGCCAGCAGCCAAGCAATATTCGGCGGGAGCTCCTACGAGCAGTACTTC
CDR3aa: CASSQAIFGGSSYEQYF

j_gene: TRBJ1-3
v_gene: TRBV28
d_gene: NA
abundance: NA
CDR3nt: TGTGCCAGCAGTTTATGGGGAGGCAGCTCTGGAAACACCATATATTTT
CDR3aa: CASSLWGGSSGNTIYF

j_gene: TRBJ2-6
v_gene: TRBV7-8
d_gene: TRBD2
abundance: NA
CDR3nt: TGTGCCAGCAGCCCCCTCGGGGGGTCTGGGGCCAACGTCCTGACTTTC
CDR3aa: CASSPLGGSGANVLTF

j_gene: TRBJ2-7
v_gene: TRBV6-1
d_gene: TRBD1
abundance: NA
CDR3nt: TGTGCTAGCAGTGCTTGGGACAGGACCTACGAGCAGTACTTC
CDR3aa: CASSAWDRTYEQYF

j_gene: TRBJ2-7
v_gene: TRBV1
d_gene: NA
abundance: NA
CDR3nt: TGCACCAGCAGCCAAGCACGGCAGGGAGGTCACGAGCAGTACTTC
CDR3aa: CTSSQARQGGHEQYF

j_gene: TRBJ2-1
v_gene: TRBV7-6
d_gene: NA
abundance: NA
CDR3nt: TGTGCCAGCAGCCCGGACTATCTATCTAACAATGAGCAGTTCTTC
CDR3aa: CASSPDYLSNNEQFF

j_gene: TRBJ2-2
v_gene: TRBV30
d_gene: NA
abundance: NA
CDR3nt: TGTGCCTGGAGTGTACTGCCCGTCGGGGAGCTGTTTTTT
CDR3aa: CAWSVLPVGELFF